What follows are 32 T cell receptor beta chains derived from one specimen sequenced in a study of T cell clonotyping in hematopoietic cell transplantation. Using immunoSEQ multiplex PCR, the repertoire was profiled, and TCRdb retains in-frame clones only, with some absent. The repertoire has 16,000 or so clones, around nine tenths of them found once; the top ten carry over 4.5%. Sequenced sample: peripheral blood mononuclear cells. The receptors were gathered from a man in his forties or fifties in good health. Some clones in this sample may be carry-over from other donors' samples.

CDR3 protein: CSVGTSGNTETQYF. The CDR3 region has the DNA TGCAGCGTTGGGACTAGCGGGAATACGGAGACCCAGTACTTC. The chain joins TRBV29-1 to TRBJ2-5; 12 bases are shared with TRBD2. The germline gives CDR1 SQVTM, CDR2 ANQGSEA. This CDR3 region has 14 residues. V dropped 4 bases and J dropped 5; count of bases not matched to a gene: 5.

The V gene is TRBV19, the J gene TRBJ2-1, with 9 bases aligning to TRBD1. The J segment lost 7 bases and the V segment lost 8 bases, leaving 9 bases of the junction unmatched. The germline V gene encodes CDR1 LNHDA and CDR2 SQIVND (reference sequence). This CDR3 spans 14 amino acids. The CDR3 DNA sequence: TGTGCCAGTTCTACAGGGGGCTTTTGGAATGAGCAGTTCTTC. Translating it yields CASSTGGFWNEQFF.

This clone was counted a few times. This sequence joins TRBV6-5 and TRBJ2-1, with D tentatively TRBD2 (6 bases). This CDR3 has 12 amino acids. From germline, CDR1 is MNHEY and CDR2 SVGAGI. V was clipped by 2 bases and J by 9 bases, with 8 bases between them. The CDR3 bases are TGTGCCAGCAGTTACCAGGGAGGTGAGCAGTTCTTC. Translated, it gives CASSYQGGEQFF.

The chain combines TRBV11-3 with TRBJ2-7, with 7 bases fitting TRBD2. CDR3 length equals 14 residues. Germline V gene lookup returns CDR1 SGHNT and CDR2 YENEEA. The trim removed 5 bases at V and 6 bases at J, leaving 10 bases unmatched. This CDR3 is CASSPDPGGGEQYF. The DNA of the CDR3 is TGTGCCAGCAGCCCGGACCCGGGAGGCGGCGAGCAGTACTTC.

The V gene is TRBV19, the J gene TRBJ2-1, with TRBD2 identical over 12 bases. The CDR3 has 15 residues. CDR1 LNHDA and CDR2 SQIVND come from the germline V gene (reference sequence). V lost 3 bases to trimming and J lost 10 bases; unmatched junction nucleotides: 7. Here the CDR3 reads CASSMGLAGRGEQFF. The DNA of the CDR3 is TGTGCCAGTAGTATGGGACTAGCGGGCCGCGGGGAGCAGTTCTTC.

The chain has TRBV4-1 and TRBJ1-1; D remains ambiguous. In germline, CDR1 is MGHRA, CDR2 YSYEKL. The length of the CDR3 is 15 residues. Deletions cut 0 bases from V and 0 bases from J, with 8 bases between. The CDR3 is CASSQEGIMNTEAFF. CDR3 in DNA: TGCGCCAGCAGCCAAGAGGGGATTATGAACACTGAAGCTTTCTTT.

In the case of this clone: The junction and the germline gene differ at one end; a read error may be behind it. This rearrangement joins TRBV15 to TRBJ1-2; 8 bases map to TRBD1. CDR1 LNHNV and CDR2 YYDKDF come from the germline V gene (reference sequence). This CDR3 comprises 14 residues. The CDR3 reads CATSSGPGTGSGPF. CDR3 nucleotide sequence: TGTGCCACCAGCAGTGGTCCCGGGACAGGTTCAGGTCCCTTC.

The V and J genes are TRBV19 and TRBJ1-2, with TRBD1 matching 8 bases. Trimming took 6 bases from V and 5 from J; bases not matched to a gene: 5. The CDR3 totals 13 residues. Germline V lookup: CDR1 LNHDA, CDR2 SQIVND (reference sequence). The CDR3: CASSPGTGYGYTF. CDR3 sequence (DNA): TGTGCCAGTAGCCCCGGGACAGGATATGGCTACACCTTC.

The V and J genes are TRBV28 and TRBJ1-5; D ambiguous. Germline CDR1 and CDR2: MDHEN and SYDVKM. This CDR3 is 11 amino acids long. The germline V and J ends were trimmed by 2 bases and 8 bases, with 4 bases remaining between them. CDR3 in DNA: TGTGCCAGCAGTTTAGGAGAGCCCCAGCATTTT. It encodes CASSLGEPQHF.

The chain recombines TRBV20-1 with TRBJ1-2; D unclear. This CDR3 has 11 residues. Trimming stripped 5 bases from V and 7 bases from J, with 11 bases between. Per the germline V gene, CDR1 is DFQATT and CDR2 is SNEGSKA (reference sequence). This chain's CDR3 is CSAPHRFGYTF. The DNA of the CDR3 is TGCAGTGCTCCCCACCGGTTTGGCTACACCTTC.

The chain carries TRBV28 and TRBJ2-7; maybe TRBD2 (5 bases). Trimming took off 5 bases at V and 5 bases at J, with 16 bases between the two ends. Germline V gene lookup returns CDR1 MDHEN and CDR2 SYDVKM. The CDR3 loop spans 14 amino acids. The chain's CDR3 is CASSPPPPGNEQYF. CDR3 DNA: TGTGCCAGCAGTCCACCTCCTCCGGGAAACGAGCAGTACTTC. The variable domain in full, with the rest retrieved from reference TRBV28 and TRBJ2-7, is DVKVTQSSRYLVKRTGEKVFLECVQDMDHENMFWYRQDPGLGLRLIYFSYDVKMKEKGDIPEGYSVSREKKERFSLILESASTNQTSMYLCASSPPPPGNEQYFGPGTRLTVT.

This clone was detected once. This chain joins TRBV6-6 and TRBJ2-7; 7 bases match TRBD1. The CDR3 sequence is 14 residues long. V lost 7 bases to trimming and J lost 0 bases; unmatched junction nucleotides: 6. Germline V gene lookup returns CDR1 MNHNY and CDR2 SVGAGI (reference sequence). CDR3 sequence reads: CASNPTGISYEQYF. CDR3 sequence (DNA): TGTGCCAGCAATCCGACAGGGATCTCCTACGAGCAGTACTTC.

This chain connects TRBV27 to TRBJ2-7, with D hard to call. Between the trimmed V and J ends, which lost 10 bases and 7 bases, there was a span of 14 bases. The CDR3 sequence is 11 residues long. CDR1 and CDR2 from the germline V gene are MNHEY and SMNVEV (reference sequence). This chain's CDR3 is CATGPLGEQYF. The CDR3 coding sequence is TGTGCCACCGGGCCCTTAGGGGAGCAGTACTTC.

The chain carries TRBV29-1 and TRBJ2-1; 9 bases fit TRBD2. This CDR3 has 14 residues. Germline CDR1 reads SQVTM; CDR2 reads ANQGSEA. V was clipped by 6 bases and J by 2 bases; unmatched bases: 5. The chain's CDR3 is CSVLPSGAYNEQFF. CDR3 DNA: TGCAGCGTCCTCCCTAGCGGGGCCTACAATGAGCAGTTCTTC.

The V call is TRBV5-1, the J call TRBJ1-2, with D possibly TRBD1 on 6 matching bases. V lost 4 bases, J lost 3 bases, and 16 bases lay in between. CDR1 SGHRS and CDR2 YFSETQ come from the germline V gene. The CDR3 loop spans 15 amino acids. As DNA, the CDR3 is TGCGCCAGCAGCGACTTACAGGGTTGGGACTATGGCTACACCTTC. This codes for CASSDLQGWDYGYTF.

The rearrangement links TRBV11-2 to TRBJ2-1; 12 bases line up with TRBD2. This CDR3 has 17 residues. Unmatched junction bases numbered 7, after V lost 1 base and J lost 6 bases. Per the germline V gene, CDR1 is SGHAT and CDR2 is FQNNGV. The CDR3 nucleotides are TGTGCCAGCAGCTTAGGGTCACTAGCGGGAGGACGCAATGAGCAGTTCTTC. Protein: CASSLGSLAGGRNEQFF.

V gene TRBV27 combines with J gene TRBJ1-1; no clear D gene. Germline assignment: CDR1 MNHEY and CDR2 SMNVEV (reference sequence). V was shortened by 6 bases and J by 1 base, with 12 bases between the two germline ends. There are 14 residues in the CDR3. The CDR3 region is CASSLRAANTEAFF. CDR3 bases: TGTGCCAGCAGCCTTAGGGCAGCGAACACTGAAGCTTTCTTT.

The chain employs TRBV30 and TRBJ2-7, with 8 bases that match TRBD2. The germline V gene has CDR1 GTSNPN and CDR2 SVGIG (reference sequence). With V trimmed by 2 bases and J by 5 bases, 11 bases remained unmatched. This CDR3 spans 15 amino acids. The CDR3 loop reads CAWSTQEAGVDEQYF. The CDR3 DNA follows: TGTGCCTGGAGTACACAGGAAGCGGGAGTGGACGAGCAGTACTTC.

As DNA, the CDR3 is TGTGCCAGCAGTTTACTAGGGGGGAAGTTGAACACTGAAGCTTTCTTT. Encoded protein: CASSLLGGKLNTEAFF. The chain combines TRBV27 with TRBJ1-1; a possible D gene is TRBD1 (6 bases). The CDR3 has 16 amino acids. The V gene's germline CDR1 is MNHEY and CDR2 SMNVEV (reference sequence). The V gene lost 2 bases and the J gene lost 0 bases, with 13 bases spanning the gap.

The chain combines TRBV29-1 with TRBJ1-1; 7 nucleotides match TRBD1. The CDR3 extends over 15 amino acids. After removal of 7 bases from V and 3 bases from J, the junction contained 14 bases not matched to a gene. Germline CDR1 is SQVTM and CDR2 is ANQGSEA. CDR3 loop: CSALLNHRGHTEAFF. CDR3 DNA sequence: TGCAGCGCATTGTTGAACCACAGGGGACACACTGAAGCTTTCTTT.

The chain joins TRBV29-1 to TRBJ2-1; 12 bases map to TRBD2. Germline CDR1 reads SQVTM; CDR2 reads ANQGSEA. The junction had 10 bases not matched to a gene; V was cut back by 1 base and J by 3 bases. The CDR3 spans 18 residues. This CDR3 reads CSVEGELAGGTIYNEQFF. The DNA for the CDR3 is TGCAGCGTTGAAGGTGAACTAGCGGGAGGAACGATCTACAATGAGCAGTTCTTC.

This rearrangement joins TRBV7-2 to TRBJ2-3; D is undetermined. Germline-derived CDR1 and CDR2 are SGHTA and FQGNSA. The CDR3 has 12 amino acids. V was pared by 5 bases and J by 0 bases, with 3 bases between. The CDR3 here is CASSTSTDTQYF. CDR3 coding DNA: TGTGCCAGCAGCACGAGCACAGATACGCAGTATTTT. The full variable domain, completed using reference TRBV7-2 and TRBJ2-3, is GAGVSQSPSNKVTEKGKDVELRCDPISGHTALYWYRQSLGQGLEFLIYFQGNSAPDKSGLPSDRFSAERTGGSVSTLTIQRTQQEDSAVYLCASSTSTDTQYFGPGTRLTVL.

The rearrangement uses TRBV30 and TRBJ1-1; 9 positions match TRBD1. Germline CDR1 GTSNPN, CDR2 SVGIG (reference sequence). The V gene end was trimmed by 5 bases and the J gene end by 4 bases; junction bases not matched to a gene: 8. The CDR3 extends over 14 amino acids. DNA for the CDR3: TGTGCCTGGGAGAGCTGGACAGGGGCCACTGAAGCTTTCTTT. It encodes CAWESWTGATEAFF.

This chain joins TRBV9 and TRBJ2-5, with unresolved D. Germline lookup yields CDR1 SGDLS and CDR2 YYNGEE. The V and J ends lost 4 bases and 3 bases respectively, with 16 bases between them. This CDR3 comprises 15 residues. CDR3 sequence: CASSPAISPKETQYF. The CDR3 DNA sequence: TGTGCCAGCAGCCCGGCAATCTCCCCTAAAGAGACCCAGTACTTC.

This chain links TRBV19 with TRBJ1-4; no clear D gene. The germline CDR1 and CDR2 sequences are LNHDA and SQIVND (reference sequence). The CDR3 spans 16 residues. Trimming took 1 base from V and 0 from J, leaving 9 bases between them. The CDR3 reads CASSIGWIATNEKLFF. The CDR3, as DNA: TGTGCCAGTAGTATAGGTTGGATTGCAACTAATGAAAAACTGTTTTTT.

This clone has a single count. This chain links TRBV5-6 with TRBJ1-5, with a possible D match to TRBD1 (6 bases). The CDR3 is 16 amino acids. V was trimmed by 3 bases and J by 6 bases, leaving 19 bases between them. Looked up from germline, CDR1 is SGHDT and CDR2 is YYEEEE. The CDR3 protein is CASSYSVGGGTQPQHF. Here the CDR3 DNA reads TGTGCCAGCAGCTATTCCGTCGGAGGGGGGACTCAGCCCCAGCATTTT.

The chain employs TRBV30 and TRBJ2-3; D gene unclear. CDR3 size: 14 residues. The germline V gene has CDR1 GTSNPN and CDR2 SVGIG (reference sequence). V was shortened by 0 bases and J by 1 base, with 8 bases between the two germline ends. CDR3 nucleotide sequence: TGTGCCTGGAGTGTATCGAGCGGCACAGATACGCAGTATTTT. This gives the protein CAWSVSSGTDTQYF.

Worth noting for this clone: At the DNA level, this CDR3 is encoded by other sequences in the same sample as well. The CDR3 nucleotides are TGTGCCTGGAGTGGAGGGCAGAACACTGAAGCTTTCTTT. Its protein is CAWSGGQNTEAFF. The chain uses TRBV30 and TRBJ1-1; no clear D. CDR3 length equals 13 residues. Trimming stripped 1 base from V and 1 base from J, with 7 bases between. CDR1 is GTSNPN and CDR2 is SVGIG in the germline V gene (reference sequence).

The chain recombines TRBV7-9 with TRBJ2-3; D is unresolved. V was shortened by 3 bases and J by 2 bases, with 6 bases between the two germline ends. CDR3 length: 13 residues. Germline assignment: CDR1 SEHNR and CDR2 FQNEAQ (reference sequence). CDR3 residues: CASSFLVTDTQYF. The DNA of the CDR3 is TGTGCCAGCAGCTTCCTCGTCACAGATACGCAGTATTTT.

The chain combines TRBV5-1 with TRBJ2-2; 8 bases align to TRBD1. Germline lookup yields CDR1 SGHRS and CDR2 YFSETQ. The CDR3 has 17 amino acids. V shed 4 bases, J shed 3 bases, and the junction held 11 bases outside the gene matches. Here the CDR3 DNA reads TGCGCCAGCAGCACCGACGGACAGGGCCTAGACACCGGGGAGCTGTTTTTT. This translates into CASSTDGQGLDTGELFF.

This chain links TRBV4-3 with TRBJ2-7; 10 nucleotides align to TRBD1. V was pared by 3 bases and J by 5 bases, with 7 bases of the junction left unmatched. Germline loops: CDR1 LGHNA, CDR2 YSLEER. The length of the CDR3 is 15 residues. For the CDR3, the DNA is TGCGCCAGCAGCCATCCGGGACAGGGGCCCGACGAGCAGTACTTC. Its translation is CASSHPGQGPDEQYF.

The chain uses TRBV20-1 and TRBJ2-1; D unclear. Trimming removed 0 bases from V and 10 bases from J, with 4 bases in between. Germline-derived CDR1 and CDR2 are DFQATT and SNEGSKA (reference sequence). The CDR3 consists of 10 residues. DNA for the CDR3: TGCAGTGCTAGAGACGGAGAGCAGTTCTTC. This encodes CSARDGEQFF.